These 23 T cell receptor beta chains came from one sample sequenced in a study of patients and donors after allogeneic stem cell transplantation. In TCRdb, the RT-PCR reads were re-called with MiXCR into one record per CDR3 protein. The repertoire holds approximately 200,000 distinct CDR3 sequences, with roughly 13% as singletons. Material: blood, either unsorted or a sorted T cell fraction (not recorded which). The receptors here all came from a human donor who was either an allogeneic HSCT recipient or a stem cell or donor lymphocyte infusion donor (not recorded which). It is not recorded whose cells these are; they may come from a transplant donor.

Only one count was recorded for this clonotype. The J gene is TRBJ2-2, the V gene TRBV6-1; TRBD1 might be the D (5 bases). The germline V and J ends were trimmed by 8 bases and 5 bases, with 15 bases remaining between them. The CDR3 length is 14 residues. Looked up from germline, CDR1 is MNHNS and CDR2 is SASEGT. CDR3 residues: CASYAQGWTGELFF. The CDR3 coding sequence is TGTGCCAGCTACGCCCAGGGATGGACCGGGGAGCTGTTTTTT.

V and J are TRBV2 and TRBJ1-4; D unclear. The CDR3 has 15 residues. Germline V lookup: CDR1 SNHLY, CDR2 FYNNEI. V was clipped by 6 bases and J by 0 bases, with 11 bases between them. The CDR3 sequence is CASRSMGSTNEKLFF. DNA for the CDR3: TGTGCCAGCAGATCTATGGGTTCAACTAATGAAAAACTGTTTTTT.

Details on this clonotype: A read error may account for a junction end that differs from germline. The chain employs TRBV11-2 and TRBJ2-1, with TRBD2 identical over 7 bases. Germline V lookup: CDR1 SGHAT, CDR2 FQNNGV. This CDR3 region has 14 residues. The CDR3 sequence is CASSLVGGSTGGYF. For the CDR3, the DNA is TGTGCCAGCAGCTTAGTCGGCGGAAGTACCGGGGGGTACTTC.

This clonotype was observed a few times. The chain employs TRBV7-2 and TRBJ1-2; 8 nucleotides line up with TRBD1. Trimming removed 7 bases from V and 3 bases from J; junction bases left unmatched: 10. Germline V gene sequence: CDR1 SGHTA, CDR2 FQGNSA. CDR3 length: 15 residues. The CDR3 region is CASTQSRGHDYGYTF. The CDR3 DNA sequence: TGTGCCAGCACCCAGTCCAGGGGGCACGACTATGGCTACACCTTC. Looking up the rest from reference TRBV7-2 and TRBJ1-2 gives the full variable domain: GAGVSQSPSNKVTEKGKDVELRCDPISGHTALYWYRQSLGQGLEFLIYFQGNSAPDKSGLPSDRFSAERTGGSVSTLTIQRTQQEDSAVYLCASTQSRGHDYGYTFGSGTRLTVV.

The V call is TRBV6-1, the J call TRBJ1-1; 9 positions agree with TRBD1. The CDR3 extends over 16 amino acids. Germline loops: CDR1 MNHNS, CDR2 SASEGT. V gave up 5 bases and J gave up 1 base; unmatched junction bases: 8. The CDR3 here is CASSPGTGYGNTEAFF. The CDR3 coding sequence is TGTGCCAGCAGTCCCGGGACAGGGTATGGGAACACTGAAGCTTTCTTT.

V usage is TRBV3-1 and J usage is TRBJ2-3; weak D call: TRBD2 (5 bases). Germline CDR1 LGHDT, CDR2 YNNKEL (reference sequence). The germline V and J ends were trimmed by 7 bases and 4 bases, with 12 bases remaining between them. The CDR3 has 13 amino acids. CDR3 in DNA: TGTGCCAGCACTGGGGAGATTGCAGATACGCAGTATTTT. Residues: CASTGEIADTQYF.

The rearrangement links TRBV19 to TRBJ1-5, with 7 nucleotides matching TRBD1. The CDR3 spans 14 residues. V lost 10 bases, J lost 7 bases, and 13 bases stayed unmatched. Germline assignment: CDR1 LNHDA and CDR2 SQIVND (reference sequence). The chain's CDR3 is CATKFRGKGQPQHF. The CDR3 nucleotides are TGTGCCACTAAATTCAGGGGGAAAGGCCAGCCCCAGCATTTT.

The table lists this clonotype with many counts. This sequence joins TRBV29-1 and TRBJ2-1; 9 bases match TRBD2. The V and J ends lost 7 bases and 4 bases, in that order; junction bases with no gene match: 8. Per the germline V gene, CDR1 is SQVTM and CDR2 is ANQGSEA. The CDR3 sequence is 14 residues long. The DNA for the CDR3 is TGCAGCGCCCGGGCGGGGGGGCTGTACAATGAGCAGTTCTTC. Translating gives CSARAGGLYNEQFF.

This chain connects TRBV3-1 to TRBJ2-2; D unclear. Per germline, CDR1 LGHDT and CDR2 YNNKEL (reference sequence). The CDR3 contains 12 residues. Trimming took 1 base from V and 9 from J, leaving 6 bases between them. CDR3 coding DNA: TGTGCCAGCAGCCAAGTTCGCCGGGAGCTGTTTTTT. This gives the protein CASSQVRRELFF.

Many counts were recorded for this clonotype. The chain joins TRBV11-2 to TRBJ2-2, with D perhaps TRBD1 (6 bases). Trimming pared 4 bases from V and 4 bases from J, leaving 13 bases between. The CDR3 is 15 residues long. Germline V gene data show CDR1 as SGHAT and CDR2 as FQNNGV. This CDR3 reads CASSSTGPFTGELFF. The CDR3 DNA reads TGTGCCAGCAGCTCGACAGGACCTTTCACCGGGGAGCTGTTTTTT.

CDR3 sequence: CSALGQAYQYF. The CDR3 DNA sequence: TGCAGTGCTCTCGGGCAGGCGTACCAGTACTTC. V is TRBV20-1 and J is TRBJ2-4; no clear D. Germline lookup yields CDR1 DFQATT and CDR2 SNEGSKA (reference sequence). CDR3 length: 11 residues. Trimming stripped 5 bases from V and 13 bases from J, with 15 bases between.

The rearrangement joins TRBV24-1 to TRBJ2-5; a weak D match, TRBD1 (5 bases). The germline V gene encodes CDR1 KGHDR and CDR2 SFDVKD. The CDR3 contains 13 residues. Trimming stripped 3 bases from V and 7 bases from J, with 11 bases between. Written as DNA, the CDR3 is TGTGCCACCAGTGATGGGGCTGGGCGGACCCAGTACTTC. Amino acid sequence: CATSDGAGRTQYF.

V and J are TRBV20-1 and TRBJ1-4, with D possibly being TRBD1 (6 bases). The CDR3 sequence is 16 residues long. V was cut by 5 bases and J by 3 bases, with 19 bases left in between. Germline lookup yields CDR1 DFQATT and CDR2 SNEGSKA (reference sequence). As DNA, the CDR3 is TGCAGTGCTCCAAGCCAAGGGGGGTGGCCTAATGAAAAACTGTTTTTT. This encodes CSAPSQGGWPNEKLFF.

There are a few counts of this clonotype. The genes are TRBV5-5 and TRBJ1-1; 7 bases are a match to TRBD1. Germline V gene lookup returns CDR1 SGHKS and CDR2 YYEKEE (reference sequence). Trimming at V came to 5 bases and at J to 0 bases, leaving 10 bases not matched to a gene. This CDR3 is 16 amino acids long. The CDR3 sequence is CASRNLGQVMNTEAFF. The CDR3 DNA sequence: TGTGCCAGCAGGAATCTTGGACAGGTGATGAACACTGAAGCTTTCTTT.

CDR3 protein: CATSEQDKNTGELFF. The CDR3 DNA is TGTGCCACCAGTGAACAGGACAAGAACACCGGGGAGCTGTTTTTT. This rearrangement joins TRBV24-1 to TRBJ2-2; D is perhaps TRBD1 (5 bases). CDR1 is KGHDR, CDR2 SFDVKD, per germline. V lost 4 bases and J lost 1, with 9 bases in between. This CDR3 has 15 amino acids.

The chain couples TRBV3-1 to TRBJ2-7, with unresolved D. V lost 2 bases and J lost 2, with 7 bases in between. Germline lookup yields CDR1 LGHDT and CDR2 YNNKEL (reference sequence). The length of the CDR3 is 13 residues. CDR3 amino acids: CASSQRTPYEQYF. The CDR3 nucleotides read TGTGCCAGCAGCCAAAGAACCCCCTACGAGCAGTACTTC.

This clonotype was counted ten times or more. The V and J genes are TRBV20-1 and TRBJ2-7, with 7 bases matching TRBD1. The J segment lost 0 bases and the V segment lost 4 bases, leaving 3 bases of the junction unmatched. The germline CDR1 and CDR2 sequences are DFQATT and SNEGSKA (reference sequence). The CDR3 consists of 13 residues. The CDR3 nucleotides read TGCAGTGCTATCGGACAGGTCTCCTACGAGCAGTACTTC. It is translated as CSAIGQVSYEQYF.

This clonotype showed up just a few times. The genes are TRBV24-1 and TRBJ2-1; D may match TRBD1 or TRBD2 (5 bases each). V gave up 4 bases and J gave up 6 bases, with 18 bases separating them. The V gene's germline CDR1 is KGHDR and CDR2 SFDVKD. The CDR3 is made up of 16 amino acids. For the CDR3, the DNA is TGTGCCACCAGTGACCCTGGGGACGGGGCTGGCAATGAGCAGTTCTTC. This gives the protein CATSDPGDGAGNEQFF.

This sequence joins TRBV6-1 and TRBJ2-3; a possible D gene is TRBD2 (6 bases). This CDR3 region has 16 residues. Germline values: CDR1 MNHNS, CDR2 SASEGT. Trimming removed 2 bases at V and 0 bases at J, with 12 bases between. The CDR3 sequence: CASSENWGESTDTQYF. CDR3 nucleotide sequence: TGTGCCAGCAGTGAAAATTGGGGGGAGAGCACAGATACGCAGTATTTT.

Ten or more counts support this clonotype. V gene TRBV2 combines with J gene TRBJ2-5; 10 bases align to TRBD2. Germline CDR1 reads SNHLY; CDR2 reads FYNNEI. J was trimmed by 2 bases and V by 3 bases; bases with no gene match: 6. The CDR3 has 16 amino acids. This CDR3 is CASSETSGFGQETQYF. The CDR3 nucleotides read TGTGCCAGCAGTGAGACTAGCGGGTTCGGGCAAGAGACCCAGTACTTC.

The chain couples TRBV7-9 to TRBJ2-5, with D possibly called TRBD1 or TRBD2 (6 bases each). Germline-derived CDR1 and CDR2 are SEHNR and FQNEAQ (reference sequence). This CDR3 comprises 15 residues. V lost 1 base to trimming and J lost 5 bases, with 14 bases between them. CDR3 amino acids: CASSLEGDFGETQYF. The CDR3 DNA is TGTGCCAGCAGCTTAGAGGGGGACTTCGGGGAGACCCAGTACTTC.

This clonotype was recorded many times. The chain recombines TRBV6-1 with TRBJ2-3, with D unresolved. The germline V gene has CDR1 MNHNS and CDR2 SASEGT. V shed 5 bases and J shed 7 bases, with 16 bases lying between them. CDR3 size: 14 residues. CDR3 loop: CASSPIALVNTQYF. In DNA form, the CDR3 reads TGTGCCAGCAGTCCAATAGCCCTCGTCAATACGCAGTATTTT.

This clonotype was seen once. The chain is built from TRBV3-1 and TRBJ2-2; 10 nucleotides align to TRBD2. Germline CDR1 and CDR2: LGHDT and YNNKEL (reference sequence). This CDR3 comprises 15 residues. Losses at the gene ends were 1 base for V and 4 bases for J; bases not matched to a gene: 0. CDR3: CASSQGLAGTGELFF. For the CDR3, the DNA is TGTGCCAGCAGCCAAGGACTAGCGGGCACCGGGGAGCTGTTTTTT.